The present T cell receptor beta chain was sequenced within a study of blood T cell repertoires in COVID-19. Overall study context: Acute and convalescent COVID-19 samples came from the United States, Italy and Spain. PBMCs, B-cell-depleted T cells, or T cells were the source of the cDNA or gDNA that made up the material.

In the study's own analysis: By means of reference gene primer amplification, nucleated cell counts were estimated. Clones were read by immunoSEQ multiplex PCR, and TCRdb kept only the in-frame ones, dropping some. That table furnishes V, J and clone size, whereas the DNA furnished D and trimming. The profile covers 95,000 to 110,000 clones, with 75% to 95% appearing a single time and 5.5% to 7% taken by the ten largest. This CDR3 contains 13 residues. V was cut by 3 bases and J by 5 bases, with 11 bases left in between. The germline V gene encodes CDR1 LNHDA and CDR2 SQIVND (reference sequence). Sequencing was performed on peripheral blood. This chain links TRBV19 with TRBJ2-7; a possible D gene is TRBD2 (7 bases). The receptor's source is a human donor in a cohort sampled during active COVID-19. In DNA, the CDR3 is TGTGCCAGTAGTATGGGGGGGCGGAACGAGCAGTACGTC. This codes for CASSMGGRNEQYV.